Here is one T cell receptor (beta chain) with its context. Trimming left V 5 bases short and J 0 bases short, with 17 bases between. This CDR3 contains 17 residues. CDR1 is LNHDA, CDR2 SQIVND, per germline (reference sequence). These data are taken from a study of cytomegalovirus exposure and HLA in healthy donors. Measured with immunoSEQ multiplex PCR; TCRdb has only the in-frame clones, and not every one. The sample lists about 140,000 clones, 88% seen once, with 7% to 9% in the top ten. This TCR derives from a woman younger than 35 in good health and CMV-seropositive. V usage is TRBV19 and J usage is TRBJ1-3, with a tentative D call TRBD1 (5 bases). Input material: PBMCs. This CDR3 reads CASSPPGGLSSGNTIYF. CDR3 nucleotides: TGTGCCAGTAGTCCCCCCGGGGGACTTAGCTCTGGAAACACCATATATTTT.